This T cell receptor beta chain was identified during a study of PD-1 blockade in classical Hodgkin lymphoma. With no exception, relapse followed autologous stem cell transplantation in all patients, and brentuximab vedotin exposure varied. Isolated CD8+ T cells were derived from thawed PBMCs through magnetic negative selection. The CDR3 has 14 residues. The germline V gene has CDR1 SGHVS and CDR2 FNYEAQ. Trimming took 5 bases from V and 4 from J, leaving 14 bases between them. Assay: immunoSEQ multiplex PCR; the TCRdb copy retains only in-frame clones and omits some. The sample carries over 25,000 clones, around 90% recorded once.

The rearrangement joins TRBV7-6 to TRBJ1-1; TRBD1 is a possible D gene (6 bases). This sequence was found in a human donor with classical Hodgkin lymphoma. The material sequenced was CD8+ T cells from blood, taken at baseline. This chain's CDR3 is CASSRGRGATEAFF. In DNA, the CDR3 is TGTGCCAGCAGCCGGGGGAGGGGGGCCACTGAAGCTTTCTTT.